The present entry profiles one TCR beta chain with its context. What it binds is unknown. The sample's treatment: around 19 received Ad26.COV2.S at low or high dose, single or two shots; about 5 received placebo; per-sample allocation not given. The investigators took samples on day 63 after the first vaccine or placebo injection. The sample comes from a study of Ad26.COV2.S vaccination and SARS-CoV-2 variants. Findings and caveats of the study: Researchers reported similar non-spike TCR breadth in vaccine and placebo recipients.

Produced via immunoSEQ multiplex PCR; TCRdb's table is partial and in-frame only. The sample contains about 410,000 clones, around 89% of which appear only once. The sequence derives from a person aged 18-60 years who received the Ad26.COV2.S COVID-19 vaccine or a placebo. Here the sequenced sample was peripheral blood, taken in a trial of Ad26.COV2.S vaccine versus placebo.

The chain's CDR3 is CATSRPVGDRYGYTF. The CDR3 DNA reads as TGTGCCACCAGCAGACCGGTCGGGGACCGCTATGGCTACACCTTC. The chain employs TRBV15 and TRBJ1-2; possible D gene TRBD1, 5 bases. Germline V lookup: CDR1 LNHNV, CDR2 YYDKDF (reference sequence). Trimming removed 2 bases from V and 4 bases from J, with 14 bases in between. The length of the CDR3 is 15 residues.